The clone carrying this TCR beta chain was counted ten times or more. The antigen remains unidentified. The V and J ends lost 4 bases and 0 bases respectively, with 8 bases between them. CDR1 and CDR2 from the germline V gene are SGHRS and YFSETQ. The CDR3 covers 14 residues. Libraries for TCR beta were made by quantitative 5'-RACE with molecular barcodes. TCRdb fed the 5' RACE reads into MiXCR, producing one record per CDR3 protein. The data show around 320,000 distinct CDR3 sequences, less than 25% seen once. This specimen comes from a study of CD8 T cells in ankylosing spondylitis. General study points: Matched synovial fluid from ankylosing spondylitis patients was reported to be enriched for disease-linked clones. Some of these motif variants have turned up before, in reports on reactive arthritis synovial fluid and blood. A motif of roughly 8 highly homologous TCR beta variants was seen as apparently characteristic of ankylosing spondylitis blood.

The chain is built from TRBV5-1 and TRBJ1-3, with unresolved D. The sample consisted of blood, either unsorted or a sorted T cell fraction (not recorded which). The receptor's source is a female donor with ankylosing spondylitis or in good health (not recorded which). CDR3 region: CASSDVLSGNTIYF. The CDR3 DNA reads as TGCGCCAGCAGCGACGTCCTCTCTGGAAACACCATATATTTT.